This passage covers 28 T cell receptor beta chains from one sample sequenced in a study of beta chain features in type 1 diabetes. As every portion of the isolated RNA was reverse transcribed, the sequencing read expressed TCRB transcripts. Sequenced by immunoSEQ multiplex PCR; TCRdb stores in-frame clones only, minus some. The sample lists about 40,000 clones; roughly 50% were seen once. The specimen was stem cell memory CD4+ T cells from blood. The receptors stem from a woman aged 25-40 years in good health.

This clone was counted between two and nine times. This chain connects TRBV9 to TRBJ2-7, with TRBD1 matching 9 bases. Germline lookup yields CDR1 SGDLS and CDR2 YYNGEE. Trimming removed 3 bases from V and 0 bases from J; junction bases left unmatched: 16. CDR3 length: 19 residues. CDR3 protein: CASSEGDTGGFSTSYEQYF. The CDR3 DNA reads TGTGCCAGCAGCGAGGGAGATACAGGGGGCTTTTCCACCTCCTACGAGCAGTACTTC.

The chain joins TRBV13 to TRBJ2-7; unclear D gene. This CDR3 comprises 15 residues. The germline CDR1 and CDR2 sequences are PRHDT and FYEKMQ (reference sequence). With 0 bases removed from V and 1 base from J, the gap between germline ends came to 10 bases. This chain's CDR3 is CASSLGRHLSYEQYF. In nucleotides, the CDR3 is TGTGCCAGCAGCTTAGGGCGACATCTTTCCTACGAGCAGTACTTC.

This clone showed up just a few times. This chain links TRBV7-6 with TRBJ1-1; 8 nucleotides align to TRBD1. The germline V gene encodes CDR1 SGHVS and CDR2 FNYEAQ. There are 17 residues in the CDR3. The V gene end was trimmed by 5 bases and the J gene end by 4 bases; junction bases not matched to a gene: 15. The CDR3 DNA follows: TGTGCCAGCAGCGCCGACAGGGGAAAGGGCGTGTTCACTGAAGCTTTCTTT. Amino acid sequence: CASSADRGKGVFTEAFF.

V usage is TRBV29-1 and J usage is TRBJ2-3; D gene uncertain. Germline-derived CDR1 and CDR2 are SQVTM and ANQGSEA. CDR3 length equals 14 residues. V shed 3 bases and J shed 4 bases, with 14 bases lying between them. The CDR3 is CSVDLGPNPDTQYF. CDR3 DNA sequence: TGCAGCGTTGACCTAGGCCCTAACCCAGATACGCAGTATTTT.

This chain links TRBV6-5 with TRBJ1-2; 9 bases map to TRBD1. V dropped 5 bases and J dropped 5; count of bases not matched to a gene: 6. The germline V gene encodes CDR1 MNHEY and CDR2 SVGAGI. The CDR3 sequence is 14 residues long. In nucleotides, the CDR3 is TGTGCCAGCAGTGCGGGGACAGGGATTTATGGCTACACCTTC. It specifies CASSAGTGIYGYTF.

DNA for the CDR3: TGCAGCGTTTTCCGAGGTGAAGTAGAACAAGAGACCCAGTACTTC. Its protein product is CSVFRGEVEQETQYF. The chain joins TRBV29-1 to TRBJ2-5; D is unresolved. The CDR3 has 15 amino acids. Per the germline V gene, CDR1 is SQVTM and CDR2 is ANQGSEA. Trimming took 5 bases from V and 2 from J, leaving 18 bases between them.

This clone was observed a single time. V and J are TRBV7-2 and TRBJ1-4; 7 nucleotides line up with TRBD1. Losses at the gene ends were 2 bases for V and 5 bases for J; bases not matched to a gene: 5. CDR3 length: 15 amino acids. Germline CDR1 SGHTA, CDR2 FQGNSA. CDR3 nucleotides: TGTGCCAGCAGCTTAACCGGGACAGCAAATGAAAAACTGTTTTTT. Protein: CASSLTGTANEKLFF.

This sequence joins TRBV29-1 and TRBJ2-1; 9 nucleotides line up with TRBD2. The CDR3 extends over 17 amino acids. The trim removed 0 bases at V and 5 bases at J, leaving 11 bases unmatched. Looked up from germline, CDR1 is SQVTM and CDR2 is ANQGSEA. This CDR3 reads CSVEDPSGRRVDNEQFF. The CDR3 DNA sequence: TGCAGCGTTGAAGATCCCAGCGGGAGGAGGGTAGACAATGAGCAGTTCTTC.

The table lists this clone with a few counts. The chain carries TRBV28 and TRBJ2-6; tentatively, D is TRBD1 (7 bases). Looked up from germline, CDR1 is MDHEN and CDR2 is SYDVKM. The CDR3 has 19 amino acids. Trimming removed 4 bases from V and 0 bases from J, with 19 bases in between. The DNA of the CDR3 is TGTGCCAGCAGTTCCCGACTAGGGGGCCGAAGCTCTGGGGCCAACGTCCTGACTTTC. Translation: CASSSRLGGRSSGANVLTF. The variable domain in full, completed from reference TRBV28 and TRBJ2-6, reads DVKVTQSSRYLVKRTGEKVFLECVQDMDHENMFWYRQDPGLGLRLIYFSYDVKMKEKGDIPEGYSVSREKKERFSLILESASTNQTSMYLCASSSRLGGRSSGANVLTFGAGSRLTVL.

This rearrangement joins TRBV28 to TRBJ2-1; maybe TRBD2 (6 bases). Germline CDR1 is MDHEN and CDR2 is SYDVKM. The CDR3 covers 11 residues. V was pared by 1 base and J by 14 bases, with 9 bases between. CDR3 nucleotide sequence: TGTGCCAGCAGTTTATCCCGGGAGAAGTTCTTC. Encoded protein: CASSLSREKFF.

This clone was detected only a few times. The rearrangement joins TRBV19 to TRBJ1-5; D possibly corresponds to TRBD1 (5 bases). V gave up 2 bases and J gave up 3 bases, with 8 bases separating them. CDR3 length: 14 amino acids. The germline V gene has CDR1 LNHDA and CDR2 SQIVND (reference sequence). CDR3: CASSIWGLNQPQHF. The CDR3 DNA follows: TGTGCCAGTAGTATATGGGGCCTCAATCAGCCCCAGCATTTT.

This sequence joins TRBV28 and TRBJ2-1; the D gene is possibly TRBD1 (6 bases). Per the germline V gene, CDR1 is MDHEN and CDR2 is SYDVKM. V lost 6 bases and J 6 bases, leaving 18 bases between the germline ends. CDR3 length: 15 amino acids. This CDR3 reads CASSQTGFVGNEQFF. The CDR3, as DNA: TGTGCCAGCAGCCAAACAGGGTTTGTGGGCAATGAGCAGTTCTTC.

This clone was observed a single time. The rearrangement joins TRBV7-2 to TRBJ2-4, with a tentative D call TRBD2 (5 bases). The CDR3 is made up of 15 amino acids. Trimming left V 3 bases short and J 9 bases short, with 18 bases between. Per germline, CDR1 SGHTA and CDR2 FQGNSA. CDR3 region: CASSLPSWERTIQYF. CDR3 coding DNA: TGTGCCAGCAGCTTGCCTTCTTGGGAGAGGACCATTCAGTACTTC. The variable domain in full, with the rest retrieved from reference TRBV7-2 and TRBJ2-4, is GAGVSQSPSNKVTEKGKDVELRCDPISGHTALYWYRQSLGQGLEFLIYFQGNSAPDKSGLPSDRFSAERTGGSVSTLTIQRTQQEDSAVYLCASSLPSWERTIQYFGAGTRLSVL.

The chain has TRBV28 and TRBJ1-2, with D uncertain. The CDR3 has 16 amino acids. The V and J ends lost 6 bases and 3 bases respectively, with 20 bases between them. Looked up from germline, CDR1 is MDHEN and CDR2 is SYDVKM. The CDR3 loop reads CASSSGLGSSYYGYTF. In DNA form, the CDR3 reads TGTGCCAGCAGCTCGGGGTTGGGGAGTAGTTACTATGGCTACACCTTC.

This clone was seen only a few times. The chain carries TRBV7-2 and TRBJ2-1; D might be TRBD2 (5 bases). The germline CDR1 and CDR2 sequences are SGHTA and FQGNSA. Deletions cut 3 bases from V and 3 bases from J, with 12 bases between. The length of the CDR3 is 15 residues. The CDR3 nucleotides are TGTGCCAGCAGCTTCCGGGGTGCTGACTACAATGAGCAGTTCTTC. Protein sequence: CASSFRGADYNEQFF.

J is TRBJ1-2 and V is TRBV9; D is undetermined. Germline CDR1 and CDR2: SGDLS and YYNGEE. Between the trimmed V and J ends, which lost 0 bases and 5 bases, there was a span of 14 bases. This CDR3 has 15 amino acids. In nucleotides, the CDR3 is TGTGCCAGCAGCGTAGGAGGATCGGCACCTTATGGCTACACCTTC. Translating it yields CASSVGGSAPYGYTF.

The genes are TRBV19 and TRBJ2-1; a possible D gene is TRBD2 (5 bases). This CDR3 has 16 amino acids. The germline gives CDR1 LNHDA, CDR2 SQIVND (reference sequence). Trimming stripped 5 bases from V and 0 bases from J, with 14 bases between. The CDR3 sequence: CASSVQRFSSYNEQFF. The DNA of the CDR3 is TGTGCCAGTAGTGTTCAGCGGTTCAGCTCCTACAATGAGCAGTTCTTC.

The chain combines TRBV7-2 with TRBJ2-7, with 8 bases matching TRBD2. The CDR3 consists of 16 residues. CDR1 SGHTA and CDR2 FQGNSA come from the germline V gene. Trimming cost V 1 base and J 0 bases; bases outside gene matches: 5. CDR3 loop: CASSLVASGFSYEQYF. DNA of the CDR3: TGTGCCAGCAGCTTAGTTGCTAGCGGGTTCTCCTACGAGCAGTACTTC.

This clone was recorded a few times. The chain joins TRBV6-5 to TRBJ2-3; tentatively, D is TRBD2 (6 bases). From germline, CDR1 is MNHEY and CDR2 SVGAGI. V was clipped by 5 bases and J by 1 base, with 16 bases between them. CDR3 length: 16 residues. Here the CDR3 DNA reads TGTGCCAGCAGTAACTGGAGGGGAGAGCGCACAGATACGCAGTATTTT. It encodes CASSNWRGERTDTQYF.

This chain uses TRBV28 with TRBJ2-1, with 8 nucleotides matching TRBD2. This CDR3 comprises 16 residues. The V gene's germline CDR1 is MDHEN and CDR2 SYDVKM. V trimming: 7 bases; J trimming: 9 bases; junction bases outside the gene matches: 17. CDR3 DNA: TGTGCCAGCACCGCTGGAGCGGGAGCTTTCGGGAGTGAGCAGTTCTTC. Encoded protein: CASTAGAGAFGSEQFF.

This clone was found a few times. The chain is built from TRBV10-3 and TRBJ2-3; maybe TRBD1 (5 bases). The CDR3 is made up of 16 amino acids. Trimming took off 4 bases at V and 3 bases at J, with 17 bases between the two ends. Germline V gives CDR1 ENHRY, CDR2 SYGVKD. For the CDR3, the DNA is TGTGCCATCAGTGGGTTGGGGCTAGATGGGACAGATACGCAGTATTTT. Amino acid sequence: CAISGLGLDGTDTQYF.

V usage is TRBV15 and J usage is TRBJ2-5; the D gene is possibly TRBD2 (6 bases). The CDR3 length is 14 residues. CDR1 is LNHNV, CDR2 YYDKDF, per germline (reference sequence). The germline V and J ends were trimmed by 5 bases and 2 bases, with 12 bases remaining between them. CDR3 sequence reads: CATSGGKKQETQYF. The DNA of the CDR3 is TGTGCCACCAGCGGCGGGAAGAAACAAGAGACCCAGTACTTC. Using reference TRBV15 and TRBJ2-5 for the parts outside the CDR3, the full variable domain is DAMVIQNPRYQVTQFGKPVTLSCSQTLNHNVMYWYQQKSSQAPKLLFHYYDKDFNNEADTPDNFQSRRPNTSFCFLDIRSPGLGDTAMYLCATSGGKKQETQYFGPGTRLLVL.

This clone was counted a few times. This chain joins TRBV18 and TRBJ2-5; possibly TRBD1 for D (6 bases). Trimming cost V 3 bases and J 1 base, with 12 bases left between them. CDR1 and CDR2 from the germline V gene are KGHSH and LQKENI. CDR3 size: 15 residues. CDR3 loop: CASSPSVGAQETQYF. DNA of the CDR3: TGTGCCAGCTCACCGTCGGTGGGGGCCCAAGAGACCCAGTACTTC.

This clone has only a few counts. V and J are TRBV14 and TRBJ2-2; 13 bases match TRBD2. Per the germline V gene, CDR1 is SGHDN and CDR2 is FVKESK. The CDR3 extends over 18 amino acids. V dropped 5 bases and J dropped 0; count of bases not matched to a gene: 6. The CDR3 DNA reads as TGTGCCAGCAGCTTACTAGCGGGAGGGCATTCGAACACCGGGGAGCTGTTTTTT. It yields the protein CASSLLAGGHSNTGELFF.

This clone occurred a few times. The chain carries TRBV5-1 and TRBJ2-7, with D tentatively TRBD1 (6 bases). V lost 3 bases, J lost 5 bases, and 21 bases lay in between. Per the germline V gene, CDR1 is SGHRS and CDR2 is YFSETQ. This CDR3 is 16 amino acids long. For the CDR3, the DNA is TGCGCCAGCAGCTCCCTCGCGATCACAGGGTCGCACGAGCAGTACTTC. As protein: CASSSLAITGSHEQYF.

The V and J genes are TRBV7-2 and TRBJ1-2, with D possibly TRBD1 on 5 matching bases. The CDR3 is made up of 14 amino acids. The V end lost 5 bases, the J end lost 4 bases, and 14 bases lay between the germline ends. The germline V gene has CDR1 SGHTA and CDR2 FQGNSA. CDR3 in amino acids: CASSPEGAVYGYTF. DNA for the CDR3: TGTGCCAGCAGCCCCGAAGGGGCAGTCTATGGCTACACCTTC.

The chain links TRBV4-3 to TRBJ2-7; tentatively, D is TRBD2 (6 bases). CDR1 is LGHNA and CDR2 is YSLEER in the germline V gene. Between the trimmed V and J ends, which lost 0 bases and 3 bases, there was a span of 21 bases. The CDR3 runs to 18 residues. The CDR3 nucleotides are TGCGCCAGCAGCCAAGATTTTTTATCAGCGGGTTGGGACTACGAGCAGTACTTC. Translated: CASSQDFLSAGWDYEQYF.

This clone was observed a few times. The rearrangement links TRBV27 to TRBJ2-3; no firm D call. This CDR3 is 15 amino acids long. Germline V gene data show CDR1 as MNHEY and CDR2 as SMNVEV (reference sequence). The V end was cut by 2 bases, the J end by 0 bases, with 9 bases between. The CDR3 reads CASSLGVASTDTQYF. The CDR3 DNA reads as TGTGCCAGCAGTTTAGGCGTAGCTAGCACAGATACGCAGTATTTT.